The 7 T cell receptor beta chains reported below all come from one sample, sequenced in a study of cytomegalovirus exposure and HLA in healthy donors. 60 Vbeta and 13 Jbeta primers were used in PCR. Libraries were prepared by immunoSEQ multiplex PCR; TCRdb keeps only in-frame clonotypes and omits some of them. The data show 200,000 to 250,000 clones, 77% seen once. The sample taken for sequencing was PBMCs. Receptors were obtained from an older woman in good health and CMV-seropositive.

The gene calls are TRBV4-3 and TRBJ2-1, with 7 bases aligning to TRBD1. The germline V gene has CDR1 LGHNA and CDR2 YSLEER. The CDR3 spans 14 residues. V gave up 3 bases and J gave up 5 bases; unmatched junction bases: 4. This CDR3 reads CASSHADRNNEQFF. The CDR3 nucleotides are TGCGCCAGCAGCCACGCGGACAGGAACAATGAGCAGTTCTTC.

The chain is built from TRBV5-1 and TRBJ2-1, with D perhaps matching TRBD2 (7 bases). V lost 0 bases, J lost 5 bases, and 15 bases lay in between. This CDR3 has 16 amino acids. CDR1 is SGHRS, CDR2 YFSETQ, per germline. CDR3: CASSLVGGQGHNEQFF. The CDR3 nucleotides read TGCGCCAGCAGCTTGGTCGGGGGGCAGGGCCACAATGAGCAGTTCTTC.

The gene calls are TRBV6-5 and TRBJ1-5; D call uncertain. Germline CDR1 is MNHEY and CDR2 is SVGAGI. Trimming left V 0 bases short and J 3 bases short, with 6 bases between. The length of the CDR3 is 14 residues. This chain's CDR3 is CASSYSGVNQPQHF. DNA of the CDR3: TGTGCCAGCAGTTACTCAGGAGTCAATCAGCCCCAGCATTTT.

This clone has only one observation. This chain links TRBV30 with TRBJ2-1; 10 positions match TRBD2. The germline gives CDR1 GTSNPN, CDR2 SVGIG (reference sequence). The junction had 3 bases not matched to a gene; V was cut back by 0 bases and J by 4 bases. The CDR3 loop spans 15 amino acids. Here the CDR3 reads CAWSVAGGPYNEQFF. The CDR3 bases are TGTGCCTGGAGTGTAGCGGGAGGGCCTTACAATGAGCAGTTCTTC.

The chain combines TRBV27 with TRBJ1-2; weak D call: TRBD1 (5 bases). This CDR3 has 14 amino acids. Trimming left V 1 base short and J 6 bases short, with 12 bases between. From germline, CDR1 is MNHEY and CDR2 SMNVEV (reference sequence). CDR3 nucleotides: TGTGCCAGCAGTTTATATCAGGGTAGTAATGGCTACACCTTC. Amino acid sequence: CASSLYQGSNGYTF.

This chain connects TRBV10-1 to TRBJ1-1; TRBD1 is a possible D gene (5 bases). The V end lost 3 bases, the J end lost 1 base, and 18 bases lay between the germline ends. Per the germline V gene, CDR1 is WNHNN and CDR2 is SYGVQD (reference sequence). The CDR3 runs to 17 residues. This CDR3 is CASSDFPSMTENTEAFF. The CDR3, as DNA: TGCGCCAGCAGTGATTTCCCAAGTATGACAGAGAACACTGAAGCTTTCTTT.

Written as DNA, the CDR3 is TGTGCCAGCAGGGATGGAACTAGCGGGACCTACGAGCAGTACTTC. This encodes CASRDGTSGTYEQYF. The rearrangement joins TRBV6-6 to TRBJ2-5; 10 nucleotides agree with TRBD2. The J call may be incorrect, as the DNA end agrees better with TRBJ2-7. Germline CDR1 reads MNHNY; CDR2 reads SVGAGI (reference sequence). The CDR3 runs 15 residues.